This TCR beta chain originates from a study of cytomegalovirus exposure and HLA in healthy donors. With 60 Vbeta and 13 Jbeta primers, the PCR was carried out. Authors' data handling: An analysis that came later counted tens of millions of unique TCR beta chains, approximately 11 million shared. TCRdb keeps only in-frame clones here, not all; method: immunoSEQ multiplex PCR. V, J and clone size reflect that table, while D and trimming were determined from the DNA. The sample includes under 200,000 clones, around three quarters of them seen just once. Sample: PBMCs. The clonotype was recovered from a man younger than 40 in good health and CMV-seropositive.

The CDR3 DNA reads TGTGCCAGCAGCTTAGATTCCGGGGGGGCCTACGAGCAGTACTTC. Translated, it gives CASSLDSGGAYEQYF. The chain combines TRBV11-3 with TRBJ2-7; 8 bases fit TRBD2. V was pared by 0 bases and J by 2 bases, with 3 bases of the junction left unmatched. The germline V gene has CDR1 SGHNT and CDR2 YENEEA. This CDR3 is built from 15 residues. The variable domain in full, completed from reference TRBV11-3 and TRBJ2-7, reads EAGVVQSPRYKIIEKKQPVAFWCNPISGHNTLYWYLQNLGQGPELLIRYENEEAVDDSQLPKDRFSAERLKGVDSTLKIQPAELGDSAVYLCASSLDSGGAYEQYFGPGTRLTVT.